This TCR beta chain was recorded in a study of blood T cell repertoires in COVID-19. For the study at large: T cells, B-cell-depleted T cells, or PBMCs supplied cDNA or gDNA.

J lost 0 bases, V lost 8 bases, and 3 bases had no gene match. Per the germline V gene, CDR1 is MGHDK and CDR2 is SYGVNS. This CDR3 comprises 13 residues. Assignments of participants to cohorts depended upon their own reported clinical history. TCRdb keeps only in-frame clones here, not all; method: immunoSEQ multiplex PCR. Of 350,000 or so clones in the sample, 65% to 90% are singletons; the top ten hold around 4.5%. The TCR sequence derives from a woman between 40 and 55 years old with acute COVID-19. This chain connects TRBV25-1 to TRBJ1-1, with 7 bases lining up with TRBD1. Sequencing used PBMCs or T cells enriched from blood (not recorded which). This CDR3 is CASGGQLNTEAFF. CDR3 DNA: TGTGCCAGCGGGGGACAGTTGAACACTGAAGCTTTCTTT.